The rows below give T cell receptor beta chains drawn from one sample of a study of T-cell reconstitution after alpha-beta-depleted transplantation in children. TCRdb reprocessed the PCR reads via MiXCR and lists one record per CDR3 protein. The sample includes hundreds of thousands of distinct CDR3 sequences, around 13% seen only once; the top ten take 0.65% to 0.9%. The material was PBMCs, obtained before TCRalphabeta/CD19-depleted stem cell transplant. These receptors came from a girl aged 2 to 9 with congenital amegakaryocytic thrombocytopenia, due to receive a stem cell transplant. Both conserved end residues are part of each CDR3. D genes are given only for firm matches. Clone size is shown for a subset of rows, as once, few, many or a class of expanded clone.

V	size	J	D	DNA	CDR3
TRBV5-1	.	TRBJ2-7	.	.	CASSFGSGDYEQYF
TRBV12-3/TRBV12-4	few	TRBJ1-2	.	TGTGCCAGCAGTTACAGGGTATTTAACTATGGCTACACCTTC	CASSYRVFNYGYTF
TRBV12-3/TRBV12-4	many	TRBJ1-2	.	TGTGCCAGCAGCCCCCAGGGGTTATCCTATGGCTACACCTTC	CASSPQGLSYGYTF
TRBV4-1	.	TRBJ2-2	.	TGCGCCAGCCGAAGACAGTTCTCGAACACCGGGGAGCTGTTTTTT	CASRRQFSNTGELFF
TRBV9	.	TRBJ1-6	TRBD1	TGTGCCAGCAGCTCTCGGGACAGAACCTATAATTCACCCCTCCACTTT	CASSSRDRTYNSPLHF
TRBV30	.	TRBJ2-1	TRBD2	TGTGCCTGGACCCCTTTAGGGGGGGCTAGCGGGTACCCAAGCTCCTACAATGAGCAGTTCTTC	CAWTPLGGASGYPSSYNEQFF
TRBV7-9	few	TRBJ1-2	.	TGTGCCAGCAGCTTGAGTCTGGGACAAGTTAACTATGGCTACACCTTC	CASSLSLGQVNYGYTF
TRBV6-5	many	TRBJ2-1	TRBD2	TGTGCCAGCAGTAACCAGCGGGAGGGGTACAATGAGCAGTTCTTC	CASSNQREGYNEQFF
TRBV12-3/TRBV12-4	many	TRBJ2-7	.	TGTGCCAGCAGTTTTGGCATCTCCTACGAGCAGTACTTC	CASSFGISYEQYF
TRBV29-1	many	TRBJ1-5	.	TGCAGCGTCGCGACAGGAGGACTTAATCAGCCCCAGCATTTT	CSVATGGLNQPQHF
TRBV2	.	TRBJ2-7	TRBD2	TGTGCCAGATCTACGGGAGCGGGAGTGTACGAGCAGTACTTC	CARSTGAGVYEQYF
TRBV2	few	TRBJ1-4	.	TGTGCCAGCAGTCAACTATTTCGGACTAATGAAAAACTGTTTTTT	CASSQLFRTNEKLFF
TRBV2	few	TRBJ2-1	.	TGTGCCAGCATGAGAGGGAGGCCCAACAATGAGCAGTTCTTC	CASMRGRPNNEQFF
TRBV20-1	many	TRBJ2-1	.	TGCAGTGTCGTCGGGGTTTTCTCCTACAATGAGCAGTTCTTC	CSVVGVFSYNEQFF
TRBV20-1	once	TRBJ2-5	.	TGCAGTGCTAGGGGGATAAGGACCCAAGAGACCCAGTACTTC	CSARGIRTQETQYF
TRBV5-1	many	TRBJ2-5	TRBD2	TGCGCCAGCAGCTTGCCAGCGGGGATCCAAGAGACCCAGTACTTC	CASSLPAGIQETQYF
TRBV6-1	many	TRBJ1-5	.	TGTGCCAGCAGTGGGGAAAGGGTGGCACAGCCCCAGCATTTT	CASSGERVAQPQHF
TRBV7-6	few	TRBJ2-5	TRBD2	TGTGCCAGCAGCTTAAAAGCCACCAGGCTAGCGGGTATCCAAGAGACCCAGTACTTC	CASSLKATRLAGIQETQYF
TRBV12-3/TRBV12-4	many	TRBJ2-7	.	TGTGCCAGCAGCCAAAGCGACTACTACGAGCAGTACTTC	CASSQSDYYEQYF
TRBV7-3	.	TRBJ2-3	.	TGTGCCAGCAGCTTATCTTTCTCAGATACGCAGTATTTT	CASSLSFSDTQYF
TRBV3-1	few	TRBJ2-2	.	TGTGCCAGCAGCCAACGACAGGCCACCGGGGAGCTGTTTTTT	CASSQRQATGELFF
TRBV5-6	few	TRBJ2-7	TRBD2	TGTGCCAGCAGCGGACTTCGACTAGCCGCCTACGAGCAGTACTTC	CASSGLRLAAYEQYF
TRBV5-1	many	TRBJ2-5	.	TGCGCCAGCAGCCGCCCCGGCCAAGAGACCCAGTACTTC	CASSRPGQETQYF
TRBV12-3/TRBV12-4	many	TRBJ2-2	.	TGTGCCAGCAGTTCGGCAGGGGGGTACACCGGGGAGCTGTTTTTT	CASSSAGGYTGELFF
TRBV5-1	few	TRBJ2-7	.	TGCGCCAGCAGCTTGTTACCGACCTACGAGCAGTACTTC	CASSLLPTYEQYF
TRBV6-1	many	TRBJ2-1	TRBD2	TGTGCCAGCCCGCCGACTAGCGGGTACAATGAGCAGTTCTTC	CASPPTSGYNEQFF
TRBV4-1	many	TRBJ1-5	.	TGCGCCAGCAGTCAACAGATATATAGCAATCAGCCCCAGCATTTT	CASSQQIYSNQPQHF